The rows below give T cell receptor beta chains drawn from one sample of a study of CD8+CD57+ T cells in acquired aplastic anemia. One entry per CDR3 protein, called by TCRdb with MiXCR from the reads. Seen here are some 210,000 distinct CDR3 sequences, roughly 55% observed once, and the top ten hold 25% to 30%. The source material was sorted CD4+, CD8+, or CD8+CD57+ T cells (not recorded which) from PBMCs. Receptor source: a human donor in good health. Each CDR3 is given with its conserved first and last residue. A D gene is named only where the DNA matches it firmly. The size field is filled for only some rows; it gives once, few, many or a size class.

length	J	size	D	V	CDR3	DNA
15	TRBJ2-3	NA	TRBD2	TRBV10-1	CASSETGGAGDTQYF	TGCGCCAGCAGTGAGACCGGGGGGGCGGGAGATACGCAGTATTTT
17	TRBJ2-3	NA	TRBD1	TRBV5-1	CASRPRDSPVGTDTQYF	TGTGCCAGCAGACCTAGGGACAGCCCCGTAGGGACAGATACGCAGTATTTT
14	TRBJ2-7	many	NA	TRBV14	CASSPGTYPYEQYF	TGTGCCAGCAGCCCCGGGACTTATCCCTACGAGCAGTACTTC
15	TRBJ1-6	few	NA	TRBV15	CATSRDQPGNSPLHF	TGTGCCACCAGCAGAGATCAACCGGGGAATTCACCCCTCCACTTT
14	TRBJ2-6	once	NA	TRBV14	CASSPSSGANVLTF	TGTGCCAGCAGCCCCTCCTCTGGGGCCAACGTCCTGACTTTC
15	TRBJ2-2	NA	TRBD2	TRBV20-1	CSARTSGGDTGELFF	TGCAGTGCAAGGACTAGCGGGGGAGACACCGGGGAGCTGTTTTTT
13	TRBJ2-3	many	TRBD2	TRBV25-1	CASIERGSDTQYF	TGTGCCAGCATTGAGCGGGGGTCAGATACGCAGTATTTT
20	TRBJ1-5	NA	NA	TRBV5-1	CASSFCHRGMKTRGNQPQHF	TGCGCCAGCAGTTTTTGTCACCGGGGCATGAAAACGCGGGGCAATCAGCCCCAGCATTTT
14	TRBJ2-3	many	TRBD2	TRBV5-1	CASSGAGGPDTQYF	TGCGCCAGCAGTGGGGCGGGAGGGCCAGATACGCAGTATTTT
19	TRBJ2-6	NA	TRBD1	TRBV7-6	CASSLLRDRDEPGANVLTF	TGTGCCAGCAGCTTACTCCGGGACAGGGATGAACCTGGGGCCAACGTCCTGACTTTC
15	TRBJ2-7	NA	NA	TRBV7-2	CASSSIQTHTYEQYF	TGTGCCAGCAGCTCCATACAGACACATACCTACGAGCAGTACTTC
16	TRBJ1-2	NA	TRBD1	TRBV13	CASSQTGTGVSPGYTF	TGTGCCAGCAGCCAAACCGGGACAGGGGTCAGTCCCGGCTACACCTTC
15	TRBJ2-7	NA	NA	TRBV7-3	CASSLNGGVGYEQYF	TGTGCCAGCAGCTTAAATGGCGGGGTCGGCTACGAGCAGTACTTC
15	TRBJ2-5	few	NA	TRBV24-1	CATSDATGFEETQYF	TGTGCCACCAGTGATGCTACGGGATTCGAAGAGACCCAGTACTTC
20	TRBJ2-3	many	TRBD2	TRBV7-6	CASSLRTSGEGKWGTDTQYF	TGTGCCAGCAGCTTACGGACTAGCGGGGAAGGAAAGTGGGGCACAGATACGCAGTATTTT
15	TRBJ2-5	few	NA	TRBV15	CATSRVGEGTETQYF	TGTGCCACCAGCAGAGTAGGTGAAGGGACGGAGACCCAGTACTTC
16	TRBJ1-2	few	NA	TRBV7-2	CASSTYTRAEYGGYTF	TGTGCCAGCAGCACCTATACCCGGGCCGAATATGGTGGCTACACCTTC
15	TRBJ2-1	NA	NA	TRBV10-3	CAISEQASSYNEQFF	TGTGCCATCAGTGAGCAAGCGTCGTCCTACAATGAGCAGTTCTTC
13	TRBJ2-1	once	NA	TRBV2	CASRESSNHEQFF	TGTGCCAGCAGAGAATCAAGCAACCATGAGCAGTTCTTC
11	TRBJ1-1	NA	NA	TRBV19	CASSIYTEAFF	TGTGCCAGTAGTATTTACACTGAAGCTTTCTTT
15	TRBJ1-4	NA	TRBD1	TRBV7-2	CASSTGTGGSEKLFF	TGTGCCAGCAGCACTGGGACAGGGGGCTCTGAAAAACTGTTTTTT
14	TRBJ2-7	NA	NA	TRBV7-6	CASSLVRLSYEQYF	TGTGCCAGCAGCTTAGTCCGGCTTTCCTACGAGCAGTACTTC
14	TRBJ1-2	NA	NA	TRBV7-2	CASSLGQEKFGYTF	TGTGCCAGCAGCCTAGGGCAGGAGAAGTTTGGCTACACCTTC
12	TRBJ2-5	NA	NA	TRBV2	CASIGPPETQYF	TGTGCCAGCATAGGACCACCGGAGACCCAGTACTTC
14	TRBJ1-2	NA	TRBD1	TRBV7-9	CASSPGQGGFGYTF	TGTGCCAGCAGCCCGGGACAGGGGGGATTTGGCTACACCTTC
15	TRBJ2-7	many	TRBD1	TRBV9	CASSEGQGLSYEQYF	TGTGCCAGCAGCGAAGGACAGGGCCTATCCTACGAGCAGTACTTC
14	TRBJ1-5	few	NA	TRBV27	CASSDIGPDQPQHF	TGTGCCAGCAGTGACATCGGGCCGGATCAGCCCCAGCATTTT
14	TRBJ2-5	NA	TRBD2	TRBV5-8	CASSLVGGEETQYF	TGTGCCAGCAGCTTGGTGGGAGGGGAAGAGACCCAGTACTTC
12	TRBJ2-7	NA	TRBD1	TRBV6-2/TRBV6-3	CASSYTDRGQYF	TGTGCCAGCAGTTACACCGACAGGGGACAGTACTTC
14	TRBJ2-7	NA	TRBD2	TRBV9	CASSGAGVGYEQYF	TGTGCCAGCAGCGGAGCGGGAGTCGGCTACGAGCAGTACTTC
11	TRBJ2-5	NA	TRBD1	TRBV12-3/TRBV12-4	CASRTGGSLYF	TGTGCCAGCAGGACAGGGGGATCCCTGTACTTC
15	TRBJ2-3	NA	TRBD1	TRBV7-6	CASSRTGDFTDTQYF	TGTGCCAGCAGTAGGACAGGGGACTTCACAGATACGCAGTATTTT
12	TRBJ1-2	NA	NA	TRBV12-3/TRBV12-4	CASSLPRYGYTF	TGTGCCAGCAGTTTACCCCGGTATGGCTACACCTTC
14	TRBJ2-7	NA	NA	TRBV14	CASSLYPFSYEQYF	TGTGCCAGCAGCCTTTACCCTTTCTCCTACGAGCAGTACTTC
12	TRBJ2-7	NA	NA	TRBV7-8	CASRRTEYEQYF	TGTGCCAGCAGGAGGACGGAGTACGAGCAGTACTTC
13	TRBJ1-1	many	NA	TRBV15	CATSRSRGTEAFF	TGTGCCACCAGCAGAAGCAGGGGCACTGAAGCTTTCTTT
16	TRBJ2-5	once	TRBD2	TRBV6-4	CASFGGGPQSQETQYF	TGTGCCAGCTTTGGCGGGGGGCCTCAGTCCCAAGAGACCCAGTACTTC
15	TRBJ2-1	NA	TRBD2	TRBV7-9	CASSELAGVNNEQFF	TGTGCCAGCAGCGAACTAGCGGGAGTTAACAATGAGCAGTTCTTC
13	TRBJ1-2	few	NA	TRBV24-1	CATSAGTSDGYTF	TGTGCCACCAGTGCTGGGACATCAGATGGCTACACCTTC
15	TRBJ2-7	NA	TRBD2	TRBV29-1	CSPRLTAGGDYEQYF	TGCAGCCCCCGACTCACAGCGGGAGGGGACTACGAGCAGTACTTC
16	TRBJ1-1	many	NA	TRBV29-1	CSPLARAHAEGTEAFF	TGCAGCCCTCTGGCCAGGGCGCATGCGGAGGGCACTGAAGCTTTCTTT
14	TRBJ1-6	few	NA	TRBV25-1	CASARSSYNSPLHF	TGTGCCTCGGCGCGGAGCTCCTATAATTCACCCCTCCACTTT
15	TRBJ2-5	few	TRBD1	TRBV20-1	CSASPGTGDQETQYF	TGCAGTGCTAGCCCCGGGACAGGGGACCAAGAGACCCAGTACTTC
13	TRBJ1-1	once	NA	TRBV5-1	CASSLGHGLEAFF	TGCGCCAGCAGCTTGGGACACGGACTTGAAGCTTTCTTT
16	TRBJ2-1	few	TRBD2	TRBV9	CASSPQKSGSHHGQFF	TGTGCCAGCAGCCCCCAGAAGAGCGGGAGTCACCATGGGCAGTTCTTC
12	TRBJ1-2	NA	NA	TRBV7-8	CASSPNSDGYTF	TGTGCCAGCAGCCCTAACTCCGACGGCTACACCTTC
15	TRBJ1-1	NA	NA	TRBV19	CASNIRGARRTEAFF	TGTGCCAGTAATATCCGGGGCGCGCGTAGGACTGAAGCTTTCTTT